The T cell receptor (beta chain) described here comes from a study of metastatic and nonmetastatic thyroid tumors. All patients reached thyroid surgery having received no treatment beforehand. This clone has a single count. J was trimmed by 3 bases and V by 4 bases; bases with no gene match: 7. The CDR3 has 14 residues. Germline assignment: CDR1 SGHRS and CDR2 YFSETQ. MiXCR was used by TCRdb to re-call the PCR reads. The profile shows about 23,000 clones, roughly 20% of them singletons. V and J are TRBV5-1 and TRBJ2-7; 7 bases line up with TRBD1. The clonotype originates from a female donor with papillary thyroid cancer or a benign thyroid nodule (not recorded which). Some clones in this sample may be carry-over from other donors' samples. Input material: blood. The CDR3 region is CASSIWDRNYEQYF. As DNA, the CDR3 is TGCGCCAGCAGCATATGGGACAGAAACTACGAGCAGTACTTC.